This T cell receptor beta chain was sequenced in a study of PD-L1 blockade in urothelial cancer. Background on the study: Anywhere from 0 to 3 prior chemotherapy regimens had been received by patients. Across blood samples, T cells had a median count of approximately 140,000.

The germline gives CDR1 SGDLS, CDR2 YYNGEE. Trimming pared 1 base from V and 4 bases from J, leaving 13 bases between. There are 15 residues in the CDR3. Using immunoSEQ multiplex PCR, the repertoire was profiled, and TCRdb retains in-frame clones only, with some absent. Among some 60,000 clones, around 84% were seen once, and the ten largest hold less than 3.5%. Sequenced here: PBMCs, sampled around atezolizumab (anti-PD-L1) treatment. The sequence derives from a man in his forties or fifties with urothelial cancer. This chain uses TRBV9 with TRBJ2-3; the D is unclear. CDR3 coding DNA: TGTGCCAGCAGCGTAAGTCTAGGTTATGCAGATACGCAGTATTTT. Its protein is CASSVSLGYADTQYF.